Below, one T cell receptor beta chain is given with its context. Antigen specificity is unknown. Every patient had mismatch repair deficiency by PCR or immunohistochemistry. This record belongs to a study of PD-1 blockade in mismatch repair-deficient tumors. Study-wide results and caveats: Tumor-resident clones, often absent from pretreatment blood, expanded after pembrolizumab and then contracted.

CDR1 is LGHNT and CDR2 is FRNRAP in the germline V gene. The CDR3 has 12 residues. The V gene lost 1 base and the J gene lost 9 bases, with 10 bases spanning the gap. Some clones are missing from TCRdb's copy, which holds only in-frame ones; the method was immunoSEQ multiplex PCR. The table has roughly 120,000 clones, 88% seen once; the top ten hold approximately 12%. The receptor's source is an adult with mismatch repair-deficient cancer. The sequences come from peripheral blood, collected approximately 73 weeks after starting pembrolizumab. The rearrangement joins TRBV12-5 to TRBJ2-7; no firm D call. The CDR3 here is CASGLDTSGQYF. The DNA for the CDR3 is TGTGCTAGTGGTTTGGACACCTCGGGGCAGTACTTC.